The table lists the clone carrying this T cell receptor (beta chain) with a count of one. Its target is not known. After removal of 6 bases from V and 2 bases from J, the junction contained 4 bases not matched to a gene. The CDR3 is made up of 14 amino acids. In germline, CDR1 is MGHRA, CDR2 YSYEKL. The entry originates in a study of cytomegalovirus exposure and HLA in healthy donors. The study's findings and limits: Researchers reportedly found TCR beta sequences accurately predicted most subjects' HLA-A and HLA-B alleles. According to reports, the classifier identified cytomegalovirus status with high specificity and sensitivity.

The PCR employed 60 Vbeta primers together with 13 Jbeta primers. Clones were read by immunoSEQ multiplex PCR, and TCRdb kept only the in-frame ones, dropping some. The sample contains 70,000 to 95,000 clones, less than 65% of which appear only once. The clonotype was recovered from a woman aged 25-40 years in good health and CMV-seropositive. Sequenced input: PBMCs. The chain links TRBV4-1 to TRBJ2-7, with 10 nucleotides matching TRBD2. The DNA of the CDR3 is TGCGCCAGCAGTCTAGCGGGGGTTACCTACGAGCAGTACTTC. It yields the protein CASSLAGVTYEQYF.